This entry describes one TCR beta chain. Assay used: immunoSEQ multiplex PCR; TCRdb lists only in-frame clones, some missing. The sample includes roughly 71,000 clones, roughly 89% of them seen just once. V was pared by 4 bases and J by 3 bases, with 7 bases between. This CDR3 has 12 amino acids. The germline V gene encodes CDR1 SQVTM and CDR2 ANQGSEA. The data stem from a study of technical replicates of blood from a handful of donors. V gene TRBV29-1 combines with J gene TRBJ2-1, with no clear D. Source material: T cells isolated from PBMCs. The source of this sequence is a human donor in good health. CDR3 in amino acids: CSVVLNYNEQFF. The DNA for the CDR3 is TGCAGCGTTGTACTAAACTACAATGAGCAGTTCTTC.